This T cell receptor (beta chain) appears in the sequencing data of a study of beta chain features in type 1 diabetes. Background on the study: The samples had 85 million to 130 million sorted cells examined in all.

Notes on the study in general: TCRB CDR3 length was moderately but significantly reduced in all four CD4+ subsets of Type 1 diabetes patients. Fewer insertions but more deletions were seen at VDJ junctions in type 1 diabetes patients.

The CDR3 is 15 amino acids. Germline values: CDR1 SEHNR, CDR2 FQNEAQ (reference sequence). Between the trimmed V and J ends, which lost 2 bases and 8 bases, there was a span of 13 bases. Donors contributed one heparinised blood draw apiece, averaging approximately 100 mL. Via CD45RO/CCR7/CD25/CD127/CD95/CD27, cells of the CD4+ naive, central memory, regulatory and stem cell-like memory subsets were sorted. This clone was observed a few times. Its specificity is not known. Expressed TCRB transcripts were sequenced, since all the RNA that had been isolated was reverse transcribed. Assay used: immunoSEQ multiplex PCR; TCRdb lists only in-frame clones, some missing. The table has under 850,000 clones, around an eighth seen once.

The TCR comes from a man aged 18 to 30 with type 1 diabetes. The chain employs TRBV7-9 and TRBJ1-6; D is perhaps TRBD1 (5 bases). The sample taken for sequencing was naive CD4+ T cells from blood. CDR3 bases: TGTGCCAGCAGCTTACTGTCGGGGCCCGATTCACCCCTCCACTTT. It is translated as CASSLLSGPDSPLHF.